A selection of T cell receptor beta chains follows, all from one sample in a study of blood T cell repertoires in COVID-19. Repertoires were generated with immunoSEQ multiplex PCR, while TCRdb's copy carries only in-frame clones and drops some. Of about 190,000 clones listed, 70% to 85% are singletons. The material sequenced was peripheral blood. The receptors shown here come from a woman aged 50 to 60 with acute or convalescent COVID-19. Both conserved end residues are part of each CDR3.

j_gene | v_gene | CDR3aa
TRBJ1-6 | TRBV9 | CASSVGRHNSPLHF
TRBJ1-3 | TRBV7-2 | CASEDRAGNTIYF
TRBJ1-6 | TRBV7-9 | CASSEGQGFYNSPLHF
TRBJ1-3 | TRBV29-1 | CSAAIPGNENTIYF
TRBJ2-5 | TRBV5-1 | CASMLLGGEETQYF
TRBJ1-5 | TRBV6-2/TRBV6-3 | CASSYSNPGGFNQPQHF
TRBJ1-1 | TRBV5-6 | CASSSTARVTEAFF
TRBJ2-7 | TRBV24-1 | CATSDYRGPDEQYF
TRBJ2-2 | TRBV6-6 | CASSYRTGNTGELFF
TRBJ2-1 | TRBV6-5 | CASRPTGGNEQFF
TRBJ1-5 | TRBV28 | CASSLGGVGNQPQHF
TRBJ1-1 | TRBV19 | CASSIGQALNTEAFF
TRBJ2-1 | TRBV28 | CASSLSSAGGRDEQFF
TRBJ2-1 | TRBV27 | CASSTLPSGGYNEQFF
TRBJ1-4 | TRBV28 | CASSFNGGAYEKLFF
TRBJ2-5 | TRBV18 | CASSPVSGGAALRETQYF
TRBJ1-2 | TRBV7-2 | CASSSKAQGGYGYTF
TRBJ1-1 | TRBV19 | CASSRAGTAKNTEAFF
TRBJ1-2 | TRBV5-1 | CASSLAGTGGNFNYGYTF
TRBJ2-4 | TRBV7-8 | CASSLDPNQAKNIQYF
TRBJ1-3 | TRBV30 | CAWSVGAGNTIYF
TRBJ2-1 | TRBV6-5 | CASSYHPSSYNEQFF
TRBJ2-7 | TRBV6-6 | CASEGDRIYEQYF
TRBJ2-7 | TRBV19 | CASSIGGSSYEQYF
TRBJ2-7 | TRBV5-6 | CASSFQVYEQYF
TRBJ1-4 | TRBV5-6 | CASSLGTVNEKLFF
TRBJ1-4 | TRBV18 | CASSPRVDANEKLFF
TRBJ2-5 | TRBV5-1 | CASSPRQGPGTQYF
TRBJ2-3 | TRBV5-1 | CASSLDGVPTDTQYF
TRBJ2-7 | TRBV5-1 | CASSLAMGQTTYEQYF
TRBJ1-2 | TRBV6-2/TRBV6-3 | CASSYEQGAPYGYTF
TRBJ2-7 | TRBV30 | CAWSFTGNPYEQYF
TRBJ2-7 | TRBV18 | CASSPGQGNDEQYF
TRBJ2-1 | TRBV20-1 | CSASGGYYNEQFF
TRBJ2-3 | TRBV18 | CASSPGLTMRKDTQYF
TRBJ2-3 | TRBV5-1 | CASSLEAGMDTQYF
TRBJ1-5 | TRBV2 | CASRGRSNQPQHF
TRBJ1-2 | TRBV18 | CASSSTGGNYGYTF
TRBJ1-5 | TRBV10-3 | CAISETLYQPQHF
TRBJ2-5 | TRBV5-1 | CASGDSLLGETQYF
TRBJ2-7 | TRBV7-9 | CASSPGPPPYEQYF
TRBJ2-3 | TRBV7-2 | CASSPPGGTGADTQYF
TRBJ2-7 | TRBV3-1/TRBV3-2 | CASSQVNRGTYEQYF
TRBJ1-1 | TRBV30 | CACRWALSTEAFF
TRBJ1-1 | TRBV6-5 | CATSRGVHTEAFF
TRBJ2-2 | TRBV11-3 | CASRRLVGGELFF
TRBJ1-1 | TRBV19 | CASSMRASHEAFF
TRBJ2-5 | TRBV18 | CASSPLPRQGVGETQYF
TRBJ2-2 | TRBV5-1 | CASSPPPGAGGGTGELFF
TRBJ2-7 | TRBV4-1 | CASSQLGHYEQYF
TRBJ2-2 | TRBV7-7 | CASSLDRYTGELFF
TRBJ2-3 | TRBV24-1 | CATRLTGAVTQYF
TRBJ1-5 | TRBV2 | CASSVRTAGGNQPQHF
TRBJ2-3 | TRBV5-1 | CASSLTQARTDTQYF
TRBJ2-7 | TRBV4-1 | CASSQMGLAGDGEQYF
TRBJ2-6 | TRBV7-6 | CASSLALTGANVLTF
TRBJ2-6 | TRBV7-8 | CASSSPGHTLSGANVLTF
TRBJ2-3 | TRBV9 | CASSVDHSGLDAQYF